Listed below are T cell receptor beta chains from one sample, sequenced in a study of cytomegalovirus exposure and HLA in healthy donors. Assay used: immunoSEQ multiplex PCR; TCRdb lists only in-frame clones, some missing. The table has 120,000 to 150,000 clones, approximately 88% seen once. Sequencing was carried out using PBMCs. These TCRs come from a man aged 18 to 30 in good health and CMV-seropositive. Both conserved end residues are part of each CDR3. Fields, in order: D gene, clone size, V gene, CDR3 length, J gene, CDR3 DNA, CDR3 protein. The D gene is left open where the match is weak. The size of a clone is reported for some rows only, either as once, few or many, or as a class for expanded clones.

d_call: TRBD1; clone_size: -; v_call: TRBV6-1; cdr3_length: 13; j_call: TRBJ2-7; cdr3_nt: TGTGCCAGCAGGGTACAGGGGCGATACGAGCAGTACTTC; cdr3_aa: CASRVQGRYEQYF
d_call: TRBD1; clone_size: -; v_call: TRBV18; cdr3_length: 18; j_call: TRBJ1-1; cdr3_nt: TGTGCCAGCTCACAGGGGCTGGGGACAGGGAATGAGAACACTGAAGCTTTCTTT; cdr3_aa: CASSQGLGTGNENTEAFF
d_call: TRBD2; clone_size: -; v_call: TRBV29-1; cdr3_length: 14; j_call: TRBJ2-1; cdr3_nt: TGCAGCGCCTTGGGACTAGCAGGCGCCAATGAGCAGTTCTTC; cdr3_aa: CSALGLAGANEQFF
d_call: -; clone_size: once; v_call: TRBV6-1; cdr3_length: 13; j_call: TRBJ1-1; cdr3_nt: TGTGCCAGCAGTGTAGGAGGGTATACTGAAGCTTTCTTT; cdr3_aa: CASSVGGYTEAFF
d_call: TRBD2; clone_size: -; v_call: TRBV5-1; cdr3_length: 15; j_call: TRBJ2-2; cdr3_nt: TGCGCCAGCAGCTCAGCGGGAGAGAAAGCCGGGGAGCTGTTTTTT; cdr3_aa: CASSSAGEKAGELFF
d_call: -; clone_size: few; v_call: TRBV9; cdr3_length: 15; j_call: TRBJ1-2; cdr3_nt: TGTGCCAGCAGCGTAAGGCAGCTGGACACCTATGGCTACACCTTC; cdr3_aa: CASSVRQLDTYGYTF
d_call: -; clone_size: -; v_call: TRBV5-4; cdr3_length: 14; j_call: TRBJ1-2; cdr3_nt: TGTGCCAGCTCGGTGGGGGGGCCGAACTATGGCTACACCTTC; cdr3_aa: CASSVGGPNYGYTF
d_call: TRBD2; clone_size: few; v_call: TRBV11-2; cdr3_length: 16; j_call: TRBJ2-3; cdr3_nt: TGTGCCAGCAGTCACGGACTAGCGGGAGGGGCAGATACGCAGTATTTT; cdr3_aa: CASSHGLAGGADTQYF
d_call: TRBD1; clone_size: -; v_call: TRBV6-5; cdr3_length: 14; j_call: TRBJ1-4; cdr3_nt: TGTGCCAGCAGTTTAGGGACAGGGGACGAGAAACTGTTTTTT; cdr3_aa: CASSLGTGDEKLFF
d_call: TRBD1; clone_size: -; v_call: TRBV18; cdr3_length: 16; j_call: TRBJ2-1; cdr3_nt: TGTGCCAGCTCAACTACAGGGACAGGGGACTCGGATGAGCAGTTCTTC; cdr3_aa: CASSTTGTGDSDEQFF
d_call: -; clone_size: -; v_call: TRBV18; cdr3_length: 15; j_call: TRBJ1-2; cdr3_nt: TGTGCCAGCTCACCACCGGTCCTCGGGGACTATGGCTACACCTTC; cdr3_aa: CASSPPVLGDYGYTF
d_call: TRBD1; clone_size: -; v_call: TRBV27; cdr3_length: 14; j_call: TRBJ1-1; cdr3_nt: TGTGCCAGCAGGTCGACAGGGTTGAACACTGAAGCTTTCTTT; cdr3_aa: CASRSTGLNTEAFF
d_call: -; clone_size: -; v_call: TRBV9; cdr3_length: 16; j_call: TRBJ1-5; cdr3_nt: TGTGCCAGCAGCCCGTCCGGGACACCCGGGGGGCAGCCCCAGCATTTT; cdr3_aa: CASSPSGTPGGQPQHF
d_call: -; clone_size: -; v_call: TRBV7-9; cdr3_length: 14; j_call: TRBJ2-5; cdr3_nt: TGTGCCAGCAGCCACGACGCCCTACCAGGGACCCAGTACTTC; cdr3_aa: CASSHDALPGTQYF
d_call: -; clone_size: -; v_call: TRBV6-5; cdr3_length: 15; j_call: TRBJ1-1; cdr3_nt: TGTGCCAGCAGTTATTTTGGGGCCCTGAACACTGAAGCTTTCTTT; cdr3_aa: CASSYFGALNTEAFF
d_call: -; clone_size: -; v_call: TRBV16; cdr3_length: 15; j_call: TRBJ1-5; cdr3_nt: TGTGCCAGCAGCCAACAAACACAGGGAAACCAGCCCCAGCATTTT; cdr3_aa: CASSQQTQGNQPQHF
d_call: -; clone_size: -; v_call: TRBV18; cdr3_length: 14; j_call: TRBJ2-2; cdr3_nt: TGTGCCAGCCTTCCCGTCGCGAACACCGGGGAGCTGTTTTTT; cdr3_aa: CASLPVANTGELFF
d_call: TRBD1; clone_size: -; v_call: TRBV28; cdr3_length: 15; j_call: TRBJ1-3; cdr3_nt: TGTGCCAGCAGTTCACTGACAGGGTTAAGATTCGCGATATATTTT; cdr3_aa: CASSSLTGLRFAIYF
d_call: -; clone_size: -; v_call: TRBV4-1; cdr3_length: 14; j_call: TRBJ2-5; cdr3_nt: TGCGCCAGCAGCCAAGTAGGAGGAGAAGAGACCCAGTACTTC; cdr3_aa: CASSQVGGEETQYF
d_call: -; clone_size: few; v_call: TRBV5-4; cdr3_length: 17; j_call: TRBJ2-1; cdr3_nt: TGTGCCAGCAGCCCGAGGAGAGGAGGAACCCCCTACAATGAGCAGTTCTTC; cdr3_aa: CASSPRRGGTPYNEQFF
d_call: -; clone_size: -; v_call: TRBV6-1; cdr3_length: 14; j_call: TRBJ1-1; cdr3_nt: TGTGCCAGCACCTCCCCAGTGGCAGACACTGAAGCTTTCTTT; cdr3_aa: CASTSPVADTEAFF
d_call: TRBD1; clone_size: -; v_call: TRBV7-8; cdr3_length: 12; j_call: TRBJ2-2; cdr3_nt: TGTGCCAGCAGCACAGGGGCCGGGGAGCTGTTTTTT; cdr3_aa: CASSTGAGELFF
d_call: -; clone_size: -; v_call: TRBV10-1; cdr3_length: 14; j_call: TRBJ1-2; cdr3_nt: TGCGCCAGCAGACGACGTAACGAGGGCGATGGCTACACCTTC; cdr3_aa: CASRRRNEGDGYTF